This TCR beta chain was recorded in a study of PD-L1 blockade in urothelial cancer. Study-wide points: Expansion of tumor-associated blood clones at 3 weeks was greater in durable-benefit patients.

Of note for this clone: Its specificity is not known.

Only in-frame clones appear in the TCRdb table, and some are missing; sequencing was by immunoSEQ multiplex PCR. Found here are around 40,000 clones, around nine tenths of them singletons; the top ten hold about 23%. Time point given: peripheral blood 6 weeks after treatment start. This CDR3 is built from 15 residues. The trim removed 2 bases at V and 3 bases at J, leaving 7 bases unmatched. Germline assignment: CDR1 SGHDT and CDR2 YYEEEE. The sample in question was PBMCs, obtained around atezolizumab (anti-PD-L1) treatment. The chain joins TRBV5-6 to TRBJ2-7; TRBD2 matches 8 bases. The receptor was isolated from a man between 60 and 75 years old with urothelial cancer. The CDR3 bases are TGTGCCAGCAGCTTCGGGGGGGGCATCAGCTACGAGCAGTACTTC. Translation gives CASSFGGGISYEQYF.